Sequencing of this TCR beta chain was carried out in a study of siplizumab effects on memory and regulatory T cells (dated by TCRdb to about 2019). Turning to the overall study: The effect of the anti-CD2 antibody siplizumab on alloreactive T-cell subsets was examined in allogeneic mixed lymphocyte reactions constructed from human PBMCs. Broad study findings and their caveats: Compared with memory T cells, unstimulated naive T cells appeared more diverse, and naive cells seemed to make a substantial contribution to the alloresponse. The suppressive function of proliferating Tregs from siplizumab cultures was not functionally confirmed. Because sequences at frequencies below about 10^-5 were poorly captured, only a minor fraction of alloreactive clones could be mapped back to unstimulated subsets. For roughly 75-96% of proliferating CD4+ or CD8+ clones, no naive or memory phenotype could be assigned. The cumulative frequency of alloreactive sequences that could be traced back to unstimulated CD4+ memory T cells was significantly reduced by siplizumab. In reactions with siplizumab, an average of approximately 69% of mappable alloreactive CD4+ clones were Treg-derived, compared with 25% to 30% in control reactions.

From the cysteine through the phenylalanine, the CDR3 covers 13 amino acids. Only the CDR3 DNA is retained, 39 bases long and in frame from the first base. Reading the germline V gene (reference sequence) gives CDR1 SGHNT and CDR2 YYREEE. V loses 5 bases, J loses 4 bases, and the germline ends lie 11 bases apart. Comment on this clone: Its antigen is not yet known. No qualities accompany the bases; no much larger clone lies one base away.

Libraries were made using the immunoSEQ multiplex PCR assay. Some 9.9 x 10^4 TCR templates per sample were assayed by the deep sequencing platform. Genomic DNA extracted from sorted T cells was the material used for TCRbeta CDR3 sequencing. Regarding the original processing steps: The R programming language was used for clonal analysis of TCRbeta CDR3 data. Alloreactive CD4+ and CD8+ clones were defined by comparing unstimulated samples with post-reaction CFSE-low samples. Regulatory or non-regulatory origin of alloreactive CD4+ clones was assigned by matching sequences to the sorted unstimulated Treg and non-Treg repertoires. TCRdb took over this immuneACCESS table, retaining in-frame rearrangements with V and J assigned. Such tables are incomplete; in checked studies, under half of the missing clones stem from an unresolved V gene, and the remainder is unexplained. V, J and clone size are those of that table, while D and trimming were read from the DNA. For this sample there are around 100,000 clones; around 90% appear just once. The ten largest make up 0.15% of the sample.

Sorted unstimulated T cells, along with proliferating T cells recovered from mixed lymphocyte reactions, underwent TCRbeta CDR3 sequencing. Fresh whole blood from around eleven HLA-typed healthy donors served as the source for isolating PBMCs. Sequencing input: CD4+ T cells sorted from blood. The sequence came from a human donor in good health. Recombination joined TRBV5-4 with TRBJ2-3; the D gene is unclear. CDR3 sequence: CASRPDRADTQYF. The nucleotide sequence is given as TGTGCCAGCAGGCCGGACCGGGCAGATACGCAGTATTTT.